This TCR beta chain was sequenced during a study of OX40 agonist ivuxolimab in advanced cancers. In its sample, this clone was seen a few times. V shed 4 bases and J shed 6 bases, with 14 bases lying between them. The CDR3 covers 13 residues. CDR1 is GTSNPN and CDR2 is SVGIG in the germline V gene (reference sequence). Produced via immunoSEQ multiplex PCR; TCRdb's table is partial and in-frame only. The data hold 25,000 to 30,000 clones, with around three quarters observed a single time. The chain links TRBV30 to TRBJ2-3, with D tentatively TRBD2 (6 bases). The material sequenced was CD4+ or CD8+ T cells sorted from blood, taken in a trial of the OX40 agonist ivuxolimab. The sequence was obtained from an adult with an advanced solid tumor such as melanoma, head and neck, liver or kidney cancer. This CDR3 reads CAWTTGGSDTQYF. CDR3 nucleotides: TGTGCCTGGACCACAGGAGGGTCCGATACGCAGTATTTT.